This TCR beta chain came from a study of human T cells and chemical hapten exposure. TCRdb itself ran the RACE reads through MiXCR, one entry per CDR3 protein. The sample consists of approximately 260,000 distinct CDR3 sequences, about 9% of them appearing once. This clonotype was observed a few times. Time point: pre-sensitization, week 0. Treatment given: therapeutic diphenylcyclopropenone sensitization with weekly scalp DPC. Germline V gene sequence: CDR1 LNHNV, CDR2 YYDKDF (reference sequence). The CDR3 runs to 12 residues. Trimming cost V 5 bases and J 11 bases, with 14 bases left between them. The chain recombines TRBV15 with TRBJ2-3; tentative D call: TRBD1 (6 bases). The starting material was whole blood, obtained in connection with sensitization to the hapten diphenylcyclopropenone (DPC). The receptor comes from a woman aged 40 to 55 with alopecia areata. Some clones in this sample may be carry-over from other donors' samples. CDR3 sequence: CATSGNREKQYF. The CDR3 bases are TGTGCCACCAGCGGCAACAGGGAGAAGCAGTATTTT.